This passage covers 21 T cell receptor beta chains from one sample sequenced in a study of blood T cells in healthy people across ages. Primers used in a second PCR of roughly 7 to 12 cycles were a sample-barcoded 5' primer and a J-beta primer mix. MiXCR, applied by TCRdb to the 5' RACE reads, yields one record per CDR3 protein. The sample yields some 1.5 million distinct CDR3 sequences, less than 45% seen once. The sample taken for sequencing was blood. These TCRs come from a young woman in good health.

The chain combines TRBV7-9 with TRBJ1-1; D ambiguous. V dropped 1 base and J dropped 4 bases, with 10 bases sitting between them. Per germline, CDR1 SEHNR and CDR2 FQNEAQ (reference sequence). This CDR3 is 14 amino acids long. The CDR3 sequence is CASSLELAPTEAFF. In DNA, the CDR3 is TGTGCCAGCAGCTTAGAGCTAGCCCCCACTGAAGCTTTCTTT.

This clonotype was counted between two and nine times. The chain employs TRBV5-1 and TRBJ2-3; TRBD2 is a possible D gene (6 bases). The CDR3 sequence is 14 residues long. V dropped 4 bases and J dropped 4 bases, with 13 bases sitting between them. Germline values: CDR1 SGHRS, CDR2 YFSETQ. The DNA of the CDR3 is TGCGCCAGCAGCCCCAGGACTACTTCAGATACGCAGTATTTT. Protein product: CASSPRTTSDTQYF.

In its sample, this clonotype was seen many times. The chain is built from TRBV5-1 and TRBJ2-7; D may be TRBD1 (6 bases). This CDR3 region has 15 residues. Germline values: CDR1 SGHRS, CDR2 YFSETQ. V was pared by 4 bases and J by 0 bases, with 14 bases between. In DNA, the CDR3 is TGCGCCAGCAGCCCTAGGGACACCGACTCCTACGAGCAGTACTTC. Residues: CASSPRDTDSYEQYF.

V gene TRBV21-1 combines with J gene TRBJ2-1; TRBD2, as called in the table, went unchecked against the DNA. TRBV21-1 is described as a pseudogene. The CDR3 has 17 amino acids. The CDR3 loop is CASSKAPGLAGGNEQFF. The CDR3 region has the DNA TGTGCCAGCAGCAAAGCGCCGGGACTAGCGGGGGGTAATGAGCAGTTCTTC.

The chain uses TRBV28 and TRBJ2-7, with 10 bases that match TRBD2. V dropped 2 bases and J dropped 0; count of bases not matched to a gene: 4. From germline, CDR1 is MDHEN and CDR2 SYDVKM. This CDR3 contains 16 residues. The CDR3 bases are TGTGCCAGCAGTTTACTCACTAGCGGGAACTCCTACGAGCAGTACTTC. Encoded protein: CASSLLTSGNSYEQYF.

This clonotype was counted between two and nine times. The V gene is TRBV20-1, the J gene TRBJ2-1, with no clear D. The germline V and J ends were trimmed by 7 bases and 4 bases, with 5 bases remaining between them. The CDR3 runs 10 residues. The V gene's germline CDR1 is DFQATT and CDR2 SNEGSKA (reference sequence). The CDR3 nucleotides are TGCAGTGGAGTGTACAATGAGCAGTTCTTC. Translation gives CSGVYNEQFF.

There are a few counts of this clonotype. This chain joins TRBV5-1 and TRBJ2-7; 8 bases fit TRBD2. The better agreement between TRBJ2-5 and the DNA end casts doubt on the J call. The CDR3 totals 15 residues. Germline V gene sequence: CDR1 SGHRS, CDR2 YFSETQ. The CDR3 DNA sequence: TGCGCCAGCAGCCCCATCGGGGGGGCGAGAGAGACCCAGTACTTC. This sequence encodes CASSPIGGARETQYF.

The chain couples TRBV9 to TRBJ2-5; D call uncertain. This CDR3 has 14 residues. The V and J ends lost 0 bases and 5 bases respectively, with 11 bases between them. Germline V gene data show CDR1 as SGDLS and CDR2 as YYNGEE. DNA of the CDR3: TGTGCCAGCAGCGTAGGCATAGCAAGGGAGACCCAGTACTTC. It translates to CASSVGIARETQYF.

A note on this clonotype: This clone may be a read error of a much larger clone one base away. The V call is TRBV27, the J call TRBJ1-1, with D hard to call. Germline V gives CDR1 MNHEY, CDR2 SMNVEV (reference sequence). This CDR3 is built from 13 residues. Here the CDR3 DNA reads TGTGCCGGCAGTTTAGGTGGTTCGACTGAAGCTTTCTTT. The encoded protein is CAGSLGGSTEAFF.

The J gene is TRBJ2-3, the V gene TRBV7-2, with 8 positions matching TRBD1. The junction had 9 bases not matched to a gene; V was cut back by 3 bases and J by 1 base. The CDR3 covers 17 residues. Germline-derived CDR1 and CDR2 are SGHTA and FQGNSA. The CDR3 coding sequence is TGTGCCAGCAGCTTTCTTGTGTCGACAGGGGGCACAGATACGCAGTATTTT. Amino acids: CASSFLVSTGGTDTQYF.

The chain is built from TRBV10-3 and TRBJ2-3; the D gene is possibly TRBD1 (5 bases). The CDR3 is 12 amino acids. With 6 bases removed from V and 3 bases from J, the gap between germline ends came to 7 bases. Germline CDR1 ENHRY, CDR2 SYGVKD. This CDR3 is CAIRGATDTQYF. In DNA form, the CDR3 reads TGTGCCATCAGAGGGGCAACAGATACGCAGTATTTT.

This clonotype was detected a few times. The rearrangement uses TRBV29-1 and TRBJ1-2; TRBD1 might be the D (6 bases). The CDR3 is 13 amino acids. Germline CDR1 SQVTM, CDR2 ANQGSEA. V gave up 2 bases and J gave up 4 bases, with 11 bases separating them. The CDR3 nucleotides read TGCAGCGTTGAAACAGGGATCGGCTATGGCTACACCTTC. Its protein product is CSVETGIGYGYTF.

The chain has TRBV7-6 and TRBJ1-1; D is uncertain. The V end was cut by 5 bases, the J end by 5 bases, with 21 bases between. The CDR3 runs 16 residues. CDR1 is SGHVS and CDR2 is FNYEAQ in the germline V gene. CDR3: CASSPGYTRRWTEAFF. The CDR3 coding sequence is TGTGCCAGCAGCCCCGGATACACCCGGCGTTGGACTGAAGCTTTCTTT.

This clonotype was seen more than once but under ten times. The chain joins TRBV20-1 to TRBJ2-5, with unresolved D. The DNA matches TRBJ2-7 better at its end, which makes the J call doubtful. Germline values: CDR1 DFQATT, CDR2 SNEGSKA (reference sequence). The CDR3 extends over 11 amino acids. The CDR3, as DNA: TGCAGTGCTGACCAGGCCCACGAGCAGTACTTC. Translated, it gives CSADQAHEQYF.

This clonotype was counted between two and nine times. This rearrangement joins TRBV12-3 or TRBV12-4 to TRBJ2-3; 7 bases align to TRBD2. The V gene end was trimmed by 3 bases and the J gene end by 4 bases; junction bases not matched to a gene: 7. The CDR3 has 15 residues. CDR3 nucleotides: TGTGCCAGCAGTTTTGGGGAGGGTGGGCCAGATACGCAGTATTTT. Its protein product is CASSFGEGGPDTQYF.

The chain combines TRBV5-1 with TRBJ1-2; TRBD1 agrees at 10 bases. The junction had 12 bases not matched to a gene; V was cut back by 7 bases and J by 6 bases. Germline V gives CDR1 SGHRS, CDR2 YFSETQ. This CDR3 region has 15 residues. CDR3: CASDNSGTGANGYTF. The CDR3 DNA follows: TGCGCCAGCGATAACTCCGGGACAGGGGCCAATGGCTACACCTTC.

Only one count was recorded for this clonotype. The rearrangement uses TRBV20-1 and TRBJ2-5; no clear D gene. The DNA matches TRBJ2-7 better at its end, which makes the J call doubtful. Germline assignment: CDR1 DFQATT and CDR2 SNEGSKA (reference sequence). There are 11 residues in the CDR3. CDR3 coding DNA: TGCAGTGCTGTAACTACCTACGAGCAGTACTTC. It encodes CSAVTTYEQYF.

The chain recombines TRBV7-8 with TRBJ2-2; no firm D call. Germline CDR1 reads SGHVS; CDR2 reads FQNEAQ. Deletions cut 1 base from V and 1 base from J, with 7 bases between. The CDR3 consists of 15 residues. The CDR3 region is CASSLGLVNTGELFF. The CDR3, as DNA: TGTGCCAGCAGCTTAGGGCTAGTGAACACCGGGGAGCTGTTTTTT.

The V call is TRBV21-1, the J call TRBJ1-5; the table assigns TRBD1, which was not confirmed against the DNA. TRBV21-1 is a pseudogene segment. The CDR3 runs to 15 residues. CDR3 sequence reads: CASSRDPDSNQPQHF. Here the CDR3 DNA reads TGTGCCAGCAGCCGGGACCCCGATAGCAATCAGCCCCAGCATTTT.

In its sample, this clonotype was seen once. One end of the junction fails to match germline, which may point to a read error. V gene TRBV28 combines with J gene TRBJ2-1; 7 bases are shared with TRBD2. The CDR3 consists of 14 residues. The germline gives CDR1 MDHEN, CDR2 SYDVKM. As DNA, the CDR3 is TGTGTCAGCACCCCTGGCGGGAGTCGGTATGAGCAGTTCTTC. Translating gives CVSTPGGSRYEQFF.

V usage is TRBV20-1 and J usage is TRBJ1-2, with D maybe TRBD1 (5 bases). The germline CDR1 and CDR2 sequences are DFQATT and SNEGSKA (reference sequence). This CDR3 is 11 amino acids long. V was cut by 4 bases and J by 7 bases, with 10 bases left in between. The CDR3 spells CSATQGGGYTF. CDR3 nucleotide sequence: TGCAGTGCTACGCAGGGTGGTGGCTACACCTTC.